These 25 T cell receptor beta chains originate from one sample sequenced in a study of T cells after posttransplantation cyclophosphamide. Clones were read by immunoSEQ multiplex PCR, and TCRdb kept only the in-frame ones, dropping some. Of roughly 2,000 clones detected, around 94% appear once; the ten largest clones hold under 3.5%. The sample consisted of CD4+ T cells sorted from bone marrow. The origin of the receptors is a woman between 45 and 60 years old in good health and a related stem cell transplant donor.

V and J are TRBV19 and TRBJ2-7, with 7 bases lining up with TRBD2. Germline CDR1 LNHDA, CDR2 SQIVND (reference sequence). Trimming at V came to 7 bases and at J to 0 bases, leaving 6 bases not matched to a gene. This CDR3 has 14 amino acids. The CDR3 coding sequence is TGTGCCAGTACCACTAGCGTGAGCTCCTACGAGCAGTACTTC. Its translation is CASTTSVSSYEQYF. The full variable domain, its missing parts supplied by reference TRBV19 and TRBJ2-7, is DGGITQSPKYLFRKEGQNVTLSCEQNLNHDAMYWYRQDPGQGLRLIYYSQIVNDFQKGDIAEGYSVSREKKESFPLTVTSAQKNPTAFYLCASTTSVSSYEQYFGPGTRLTVT.

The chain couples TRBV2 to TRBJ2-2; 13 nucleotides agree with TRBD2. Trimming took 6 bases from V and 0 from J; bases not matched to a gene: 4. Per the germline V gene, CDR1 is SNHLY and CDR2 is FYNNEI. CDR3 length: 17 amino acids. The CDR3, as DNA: TGTGCCAGCAGAAGGACTAGCGGGGGCGCGAACACCGGGGAGCTGTTTTTT. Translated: CASRRTSGGANTGELFF.

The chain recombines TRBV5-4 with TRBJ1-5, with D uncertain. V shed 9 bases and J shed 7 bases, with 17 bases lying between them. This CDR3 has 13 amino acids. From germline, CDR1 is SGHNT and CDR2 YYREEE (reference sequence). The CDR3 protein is CATGPGFGQPQHF. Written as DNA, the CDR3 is TGTGCCACCGGCCCAGGATTCGGCCAGCCCCAGCATTTT.

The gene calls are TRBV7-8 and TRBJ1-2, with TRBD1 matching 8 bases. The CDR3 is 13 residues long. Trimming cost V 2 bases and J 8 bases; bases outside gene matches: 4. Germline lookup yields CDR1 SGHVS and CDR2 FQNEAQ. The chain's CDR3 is CASSLTRGHGYTF. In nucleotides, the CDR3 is TGTGCCAGCAGCTTAACCAGGGGGCACGGCTACACCTTC.

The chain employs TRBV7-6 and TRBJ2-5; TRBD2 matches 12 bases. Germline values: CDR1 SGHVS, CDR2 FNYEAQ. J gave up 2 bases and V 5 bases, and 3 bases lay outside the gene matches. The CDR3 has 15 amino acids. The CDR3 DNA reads TGTGCCAGCAGCCCTAGCGGGGGGGGGCAAGAGACCCAGTACTTC. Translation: CASSPSGGGQETQYF.

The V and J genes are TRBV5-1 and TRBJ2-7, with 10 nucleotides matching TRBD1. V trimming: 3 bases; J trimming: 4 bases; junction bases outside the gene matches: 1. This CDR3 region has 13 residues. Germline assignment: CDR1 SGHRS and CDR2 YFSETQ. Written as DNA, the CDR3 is TGCGCCAGCAGCTGGGACAGGGGATACGAGCAGTACTTC. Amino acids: CASSWDRGYEQYF. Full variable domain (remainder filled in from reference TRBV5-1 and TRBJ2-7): KAGVTQTPRYLIKTRGQQVTLSCSPISGHRSVSWYQQTPGQGLQFLFEYFSETQRNKGNFPGRFSGRQFSNSRSEMNVSTLELGDSALYLCASSWDRGYEQYFGPGTRLTVT.

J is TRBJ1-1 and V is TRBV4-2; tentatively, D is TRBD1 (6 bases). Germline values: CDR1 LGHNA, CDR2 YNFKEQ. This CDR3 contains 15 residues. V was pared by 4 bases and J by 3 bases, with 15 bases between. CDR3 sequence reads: CASSPEAGADTEAFF. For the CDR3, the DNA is TGTGCCAGCAGCCCGGAGGCAGGGGCCGACACTGAAGCTTTCTTT.

The CDR3 protein is CASSLAGANTGELFF. The CDR3 DNA is TGCGCCAGCAGCTTGGCCGGAGCAAACACCGGGGAGCTGTTTTTT. The chain links TRBV5-1 to TRBJ2-2, with unresolved D. The V end lost 0 bases, the J end lost 2 bases, and 8 bases lay between the germline ends. Per germline, CDR1 SGHRS and CDR2 YFSETQ. This CDR3 has 15 residues.

CDR3 region: CASSLRVANTIYF. In DNA, the CDR3 is TGTGCCAGCAGCTTACGGGTAGCAAACACCATATATTTT. V and J are TRBV7-2 and TRBJ1-3, with D uncertain. The CDR3 is 13 residues long. Trimming took 2 bases from V and 6 from J, leaving 8 bases between them. Germline V gene data show CDR1 as SGHTA and CDR2 as FQGNSA.

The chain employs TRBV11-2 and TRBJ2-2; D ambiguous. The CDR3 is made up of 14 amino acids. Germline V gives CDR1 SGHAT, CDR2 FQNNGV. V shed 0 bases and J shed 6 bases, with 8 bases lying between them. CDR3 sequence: CASSLDTESGELFF. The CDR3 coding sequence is TGTGCCAGCAGCTTAGATACGGAGTCCGGGGAGCTGTTTTTT.

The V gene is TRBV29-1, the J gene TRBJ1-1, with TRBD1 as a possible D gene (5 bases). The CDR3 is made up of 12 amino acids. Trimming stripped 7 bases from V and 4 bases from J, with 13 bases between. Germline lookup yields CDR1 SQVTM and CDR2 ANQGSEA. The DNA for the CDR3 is TGCAGCGGGGGCCGGGAGGGCACTGAAGCTTTCTTT. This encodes CSGGREGTEAFF.

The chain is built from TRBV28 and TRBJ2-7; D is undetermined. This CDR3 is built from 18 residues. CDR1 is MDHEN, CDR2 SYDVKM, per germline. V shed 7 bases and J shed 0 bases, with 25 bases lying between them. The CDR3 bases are TGTGCCAGCACTCCCTCCCAGTCGTGGCAGAGGAGCTCCTACGAGCAGTACTTC. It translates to CASTPSQSWQRSSYEQYF. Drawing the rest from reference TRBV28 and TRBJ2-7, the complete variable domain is DVKVTQSSRYLVKRTGEKVFLECVQDMDHENMFWYRQDPGLGLRLIYFSYDVKMKEKGDIPEGYSVSREKKERFSLILESASTNQTSMYLCASTPSQSWQRSSYEQYFGPGTRLTVT.

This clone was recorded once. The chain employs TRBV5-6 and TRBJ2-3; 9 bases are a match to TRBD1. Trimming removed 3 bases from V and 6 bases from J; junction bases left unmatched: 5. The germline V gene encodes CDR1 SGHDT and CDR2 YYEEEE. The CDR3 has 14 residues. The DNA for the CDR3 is TGTGCCAGCAGCTACCCGGGACAGGGTGATACGCAGTATTTT. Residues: CASSYPGQGDTQYF.

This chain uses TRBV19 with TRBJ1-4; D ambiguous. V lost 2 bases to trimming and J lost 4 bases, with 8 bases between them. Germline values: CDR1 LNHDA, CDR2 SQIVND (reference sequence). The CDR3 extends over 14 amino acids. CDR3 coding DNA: TGTGCCAGTAGTATATTACAGAATAATGAAAAACTGTTTTTT. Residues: CASSILQNNEKLFF.

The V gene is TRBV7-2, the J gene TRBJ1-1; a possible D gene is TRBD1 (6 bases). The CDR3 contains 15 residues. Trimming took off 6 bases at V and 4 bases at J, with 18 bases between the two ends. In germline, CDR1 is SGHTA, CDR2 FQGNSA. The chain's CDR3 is CASSLELGGGTEAFF. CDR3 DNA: TGTGCCAGCAGTTTGGAGTTGGGAGGGGGCACTGAAGCTTTCTTT.

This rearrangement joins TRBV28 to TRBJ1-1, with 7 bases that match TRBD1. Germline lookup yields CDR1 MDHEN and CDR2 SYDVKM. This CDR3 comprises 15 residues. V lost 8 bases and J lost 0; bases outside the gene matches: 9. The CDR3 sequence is CASESPGQLNTEAFF. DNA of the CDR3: TGTGCCAGCGAATCTCCGGGACAGTTGAACACTGAAGCTTTCTTT.

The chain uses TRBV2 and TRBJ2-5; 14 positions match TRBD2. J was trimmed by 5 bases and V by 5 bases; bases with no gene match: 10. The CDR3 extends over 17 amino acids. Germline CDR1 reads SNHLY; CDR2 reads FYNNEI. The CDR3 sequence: CASSKSGTSGGGETQYF. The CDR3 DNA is TGTGCCAGCAGTAAAAGCGGGACTAGCGGGGGTGGGGAGACCCAGTACTTC.

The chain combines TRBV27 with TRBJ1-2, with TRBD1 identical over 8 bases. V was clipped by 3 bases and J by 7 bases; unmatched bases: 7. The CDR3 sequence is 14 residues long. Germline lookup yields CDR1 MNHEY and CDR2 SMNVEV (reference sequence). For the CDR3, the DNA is TGTGCCAGCAGTTTCCAGGACAGGGCGGCTGGCTACACCTTC. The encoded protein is CASSFQDRAAGYTF.

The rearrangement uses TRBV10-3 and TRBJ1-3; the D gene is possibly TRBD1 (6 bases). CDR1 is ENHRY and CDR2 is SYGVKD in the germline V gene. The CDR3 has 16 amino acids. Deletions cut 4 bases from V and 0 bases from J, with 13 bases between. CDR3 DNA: TGTGCCATCAGTGCCGGGACACCGAGCTCTGGAAACACCATATATTTT. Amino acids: CAISAGTPSSGNTIYF.

DNA of the CDR3: TGTGCCAGCAGCTTAGGGGACAGCACAAACCTACAGCCCCAGCATTTT. This codes for CASSLGDSTNLQPQHF. V gene TRBV11-2 combines with J gene TRBJ1-5; 7 bases agree with TRBD1. Germline V gene data show CDR1 as SGHAT and CDR2 as FQNNGV. The V gene end was trimmed by 1 base and the J gene end by 7 bases; junction bases not matched to a gene: 10. The CDR3 is 16 residues long. The full variable domain, its missing parts supplied by reference TRBV11-2 and TRBJ1-5, is EAGVAQSPRYKIIEKRQSVAFWCNPISGHATLYWYQQILGQGPKLLIQFQNNGVVDDSQLPKDRFSAERLKGVDSTLKIQPAKLEDSAVYLCASSLGDSTNLQPQHFGDGTRLSIL.

CDR3 loop: CASSLGLSGRLPYEQYF. In nucleotides, the CDR3 is TGTGCCAGCAGCTTGGGTCTTAGCGGGCGGCTGCCCTACGAGCAGTACTTC. The V and J genes are TRBV5-6 and TRBJ2-7; 7 bases agree with TRBD2. V shed 0 bases and J 2 bases; nucleotides not matched to a gene: 11. The germline CDR1 and CDR2 sequences are SGHDT and YYEEEE. The CDR3 extends over 17 amino acids.

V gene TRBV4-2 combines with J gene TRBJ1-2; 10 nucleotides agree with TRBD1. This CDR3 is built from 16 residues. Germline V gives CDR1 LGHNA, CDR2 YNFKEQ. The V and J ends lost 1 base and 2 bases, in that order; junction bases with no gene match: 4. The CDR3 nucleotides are TGTGCCAGCAGCCAAGCCGGGACAGGGGCCAACTATGGCTACACCTTC. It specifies CASSQAGTGANYGYTF.

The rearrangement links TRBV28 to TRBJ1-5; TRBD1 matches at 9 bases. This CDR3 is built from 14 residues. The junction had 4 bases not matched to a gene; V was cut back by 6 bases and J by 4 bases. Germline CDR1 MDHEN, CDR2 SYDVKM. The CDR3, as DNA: TGTGCCAGCAGGGTACAGGGGGCAAATCAGCCCCAGCATTTT. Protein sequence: CASRVQGANQPQHF.

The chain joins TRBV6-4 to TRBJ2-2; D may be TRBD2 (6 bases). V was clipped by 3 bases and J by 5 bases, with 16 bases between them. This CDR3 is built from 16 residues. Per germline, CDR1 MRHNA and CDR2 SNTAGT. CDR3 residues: CASSEEGTVRTGELFF. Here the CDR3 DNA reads TGTGCCAGCAGTGAGGAGGGGACGGTCAGAACCGGGGAGCTGTTTTTT.

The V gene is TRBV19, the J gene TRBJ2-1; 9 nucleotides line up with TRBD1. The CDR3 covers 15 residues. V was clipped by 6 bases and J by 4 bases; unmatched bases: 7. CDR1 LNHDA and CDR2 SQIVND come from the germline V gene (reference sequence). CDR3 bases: TGTGCCAGTAGGAACAGGGGGCTTGCGTACAATGAGCAGTTCTTC. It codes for CASRNRGLAYNEQFF.